This paragraph reports one T cell receptor (beta chain). What it recognizes is unknown. The source of the sample is a study of T cell repertoires in cytomegalovirus infection. General study points: HLA-C-restricted CMV clonotypes gave the most frequent clonotype in two of eight donors. People with CMV and the relevant HLA were identified by cumulative public TCR beta family frequency.

Germline assignment: CDR1 SQVTM and CDR2 ANQGSEA. V lost 0 bases to trimming and J lost 7 bases, with 19 bases between them. This CDR3 has 16 residues. MiXCR, run by TCRdb on the reads, gives a single entry per CDR3 protein. The top ten clones hold about 21% of a sample with under 300,000 distinct CDR3 sequences, 20% to 25% of them seen once. V is TRBV29-1 and J is TRBJ2-1; possible D gene TRBD2, 7 bases. The sample in question was cultured PBMCs, obtained from culture after CMV antigen stimulation. This sequence was found in a human donor in good health (CMV status not recorded). Some clones in this sample may be carry-over from other donors' samples. The CDR3: CSVEDHHRKGGNEQFF. CDR3 nucleotides: TGCAGCGTTGAAGATCACCATAGGAAGGGGGGGAATGAGCAGTTCTTC.